By share, the clone carrying this T cell receptor beta chain ranks as hyperexpanded. Antigen unknown. TRBV12-4/TRBJ1-2 clonotypes were amplified with adaptor-ligated barcode primers. TCRdb used MiXCR to reprocess the multiplex PCR reads, holding one entry per CDR3 protein. Here the sample spans approximately 1,000 distinct CDR3 sequences, 0.7% to 0.95% being singletons. Tregs were sorted as CD4+CD25+CD127-/low cells. Study-wide findings and caveats: Tumor memory CD4+ T cell TCR gene usage clustered with blood and lymph node memory CD4+ cells and lymph node naive CD4+ cells. Naive CD4+ cells shared 10% to 15% of tumor Treg sequences. Tumor Treg TCRs overlapped most with tumor naive CD4+ cells.

CDR3 length: 12 residues. Trimming took off 8 bases at V and 4 bases at J, with 11 bases between the two ends. Material: Tregs sorted from blood. The receptor comes from a female donor with breast cancer. The rearrangement uses TRBV12-3 or TRBV12-4 and TRBJ1-2; D call uncertain. The CDR3, as DNA: TGTGCCAGCGGTGACACCCTCTATGGCTACACCTTC. Protein product: CASGDTLYGYTF.